These T cell receptor beta chains were read from a single sample in a study of early T cells in non-severe SARS-CoV-2 infection. TCRdb redid the calling of the 5' RACE reads with MiXCR, one entry per CDR3 protein. The sample consists of roughly 110,000 distinct CDR3 sequences, approximately 12% of them appearing once. The material sequenced was whole blood. Receptors were obtained from an adult who was a healthcare worker with PCR-confirmed SARS-CoV-2 infection or an uninfected control (not recorded which). Each CDR3 is given with its conserved first and last residue. The D gene is left open where the match is weak. A row's size may be missing; if present it is once, few, many or a size class.

CDR3nt | CDR3aa | abundance | j_gene | v_gene | d_gene
TGTGCCAGCAGCTTAACCGGGACCGGTTCCTACGAGCAGTACTTC | CASSLTGTGSYEQYF | . | TRBJ2-7 | TRBV5-6 | .
TGCGCCAGCAGCTTAGGGGGACTAGCGGGAATCGATGAGCAGTTCTTC | CASSLGGLAGIDEQFF | . | TRBJ2-1 | TRBV5-1 | TRBD2
TGTGCCAGCAGCTTAGTTGTTGGTGAGCAGTTCTTC | CASSLVVGEQFF | few | TRBJ2-1 | TRBV7-2 | .
TGTGCCAGCAGCTTGACAGGTAGCAATCAGCCCCAGCATTTT | CASSLTGSNQPQHF | . | TRBJ1-5 | TRBV5-6 | .
TGCGCCAGCAGCCAAGAACCCCACCGACAGGGTAGCTACAATGAGCAGTTCTTC | CASSQEPHRQGSYNEQFF | many | TRBJ2-1 | TRBV4-1 | TRBD1
TGTGCCAGCAGCGTAGATTTACAGGGTGAGCAGTTCTTC | CASSVDLQGEQFF | many | TRBJ2-1 | TRBV9 | .
TGTGCCAGCTCACCACCGGGGAGCTCCTACGAGCAGTACTTC | CASSPPGSSYEQYF | . | TRBJ2-7 | TRBV18 | .
TGCGCCAGTTCAGACAGGGAGGGGACCCAGTACTTC | CASSDREGTQYF | few | TRBJ2-5 | TRBV5-1 | .
TGTGCCAGCACCAAGGGGGAAAAAACGAACACCGGGGAGCCGTTTTTT | CASTKGEKTNTGEPFF | . | TRBJ2-2 | TRBV6-2/TRBV6-3 | .
TGTGCCAGCAGATCCCGGGACAGGGGTTACACTGAAGCTTTCTTT | CASRSRDRGYTEAFF | . | TRBJ1-1 | TRBV6-5 | TRBD1